This T cell receptor beta chain was captured by sequencing in a study of T cell responses to AZD1222 COVID-19 vaccine. Study-wide points: Only a handful of people who got AZD1222 tested seropositive at baseline. Spike-specific TCR breadth and depth were elevated following two AZD1222 doses. Clonal diversity was possibly underestimated; the donors were predominantly white British and more often female. Researchers report vaccine-associated CD4 TCRs spanning spike, with dominance at 160-218 and 743-854.

Comments on this clone: Antigen: not known.

Germline CDR1 MGHRA, CDR2 YSYEKL. The junction had 3 bases not matched to a gene; V was cut back by 1 base and J by 4 bases. The CDR3 totals 15 residues. TCRdb's copy holds only in-frame clones and misses some; the assay was immunoSEQ multiplex PCR. The sample yields some 100,000 clones, approximately 90% seen once. The chain employs TRBV4-1 and TRBJ2-3; 9 bases fit TRBD1. The receptor's source is an adult in good health. The sequenced sample was peripheral blood, obtained on day 0 of AZD1222 vaccination. In nucleotides, the CDR3 is TGCGCCAGCAGCCAAGGGGGACAGGGTGCAGATACGCAGTATTTT. It is translated as CASSQGGQGADTQYF.